This T cell receptor beta chain came from a study of response to subunit inactivated influenza vaccine. Study results and caveats: Only a handful of new T cells, the authors suggested, are recruited with each seasonal influenza vaccination.

V was trimmed by 4 bases and J by 3 bases, leaving 9 bases between them. Germline CDR1 reads KGHDR; CDR2 reads SFDVKD. The CDR3 is made up of 13 amino acids. Only a few counts were recorded for this clonotype. What it binds is not known. TCRdb called the RT-PCR reads again in MiXCR, with one record for every CDR3 protein. The table shows fewer than 600,000 distinct CDR3 sequences, with approximately 7.2% occurring only once. The sequencing used PBMCs from blood, collected approximately 25 months after vaccination. The receptor was isolated from a man between 45 and 75 years old who received an inactivated influenza vaccine. This chain joins TRBV24-1 and TRBJ2-7; TRBD2 is a possible D gene (6 bases). The CDR3 loop is CATSDGGNYEQYF. The DNA for the CDR3 is TGTGCCACCAGTGACGGCGGGAACTACGAGCAGTACTTC.